The sequence of this TCR beta chain was determined in a study of cytomegalovirus exposure and HLA in healthy donors. The PCR made use of 60 Vbeta and 13 Jbeta primers. The data were produced by immunoSEQ multiplex PCR, yet TCRdb's version contains in-frame clones alone and is incomplete. The sample gives more than 200,000 clones, around 70% of which show up once; less than 3% is in the top ten. The TCR originated in a man aged 40-49 years in good health and CMV-seropositive. Specimen: PBMCs.

The CDR3 DNA reads as TGTGCCATCAGACACCCCCGGACAGGGTGGGACTATGGCTACACCTTC. It is translated as CAIRHPRTGWDYGYTF. V is TRBV21-1 and J is TRBJ1-2; TRBD1, the table's D call, was not compared with the DNA. TRBV21-1 is a listed pseudogene. The CDR3 extends over 16 amino acids.